This T cell receptor beta chain was captured by sequencing in a study of blood T cell repertoires in COVID-19. As for the study in general: Some COVID-19 samples were acute and others convalescent; all came from the United States, Italy and Spain. Nucleic acid was either cDNA or gDNA, and it came from T cells, B-cell-depleted T cells, or PBMCs.

V was pared by 5 bases and J by 4 bases, with 14 bases between. CDR3 length: 14 amino acids. Germline assignment: CDR1 MNHEY and CDR2 SVGAGI. Original data processing: Cell counts per sample came from amplifying reference gene primers. Using immunoSEQ multiplex PCR, the repertoire was profiled, and TCRdb retains in-frame clones only, with some absent. Clone size and V and J calls were adopted from that table, with D and trimming inferred from the DNA. Among more than 35,000 clones listed, 88% were seen once. The sample comprised peripheral blood. The sequence derives from a man in his 70s with active COVID-19. The chain couples TRBV6-5 to TRBJ1-2; D gene uncertain. The CDR3 coding sequence is TGTGCCAGCAGTCGCACTAGGGAACTCTATGGCTACACCTTC. This gives the protein CASSRTRELYGYTF.